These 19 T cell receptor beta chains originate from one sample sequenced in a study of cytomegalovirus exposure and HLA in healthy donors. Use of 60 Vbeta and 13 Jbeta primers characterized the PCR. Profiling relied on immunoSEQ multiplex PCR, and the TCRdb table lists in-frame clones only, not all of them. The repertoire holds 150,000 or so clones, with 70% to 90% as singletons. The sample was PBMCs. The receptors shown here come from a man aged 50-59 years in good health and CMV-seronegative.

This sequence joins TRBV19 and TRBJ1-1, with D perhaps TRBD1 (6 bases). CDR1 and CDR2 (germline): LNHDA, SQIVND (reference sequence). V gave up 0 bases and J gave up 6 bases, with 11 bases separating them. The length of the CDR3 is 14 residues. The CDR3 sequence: CASSIDRAGAEAFF. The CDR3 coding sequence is TGTGCCAGTAGTATAGATCGGGCAGGGGCTGAAGCTTTCTTT. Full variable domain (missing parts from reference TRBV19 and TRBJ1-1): DGGITQSPKYLFRKEGQNVTLSCEQNLNHDAMYWYRQDPGQGLRLIYYSQIVNDFQKGDIAEGYSVSREKKESFPLTVTSAQKNPTAFYLCASSIDRAGAEAFFGQGTRLTVV.

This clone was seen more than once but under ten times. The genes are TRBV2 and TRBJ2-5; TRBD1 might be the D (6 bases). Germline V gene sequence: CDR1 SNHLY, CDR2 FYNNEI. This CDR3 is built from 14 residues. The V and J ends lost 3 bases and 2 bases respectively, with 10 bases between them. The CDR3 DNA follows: TGTGCCAGCAGTGAGCGAACAGGGCAAGAGACCCAGTACTTC. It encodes CASSERTGQETQYF.

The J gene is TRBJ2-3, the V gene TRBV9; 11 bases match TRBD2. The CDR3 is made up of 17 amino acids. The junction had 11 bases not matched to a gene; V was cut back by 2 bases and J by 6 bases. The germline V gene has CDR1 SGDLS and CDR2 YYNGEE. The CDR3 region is CASSVGSTSGASDTQYF. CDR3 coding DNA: TGTGCCAGCAGCGTCGGTTCGACTAGCGGGGCCTCGGATACGCAGTATTTT.

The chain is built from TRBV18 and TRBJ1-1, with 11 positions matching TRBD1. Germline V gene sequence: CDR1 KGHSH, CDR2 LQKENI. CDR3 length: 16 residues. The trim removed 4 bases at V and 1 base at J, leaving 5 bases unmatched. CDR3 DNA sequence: TGTGCCAGCTCACGGACAGGGGGCGACCCGAACACTGAAGCTTTCTTT. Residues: CASSRTGGDPNTEAFF.

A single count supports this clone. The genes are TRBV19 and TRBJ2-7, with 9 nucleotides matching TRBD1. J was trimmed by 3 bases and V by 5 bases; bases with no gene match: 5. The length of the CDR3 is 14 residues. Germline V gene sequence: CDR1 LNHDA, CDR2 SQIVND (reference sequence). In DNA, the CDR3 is TGTGCCAGTAGTGAGGGACAGGGTGGCTACGAGCAGTACTTC. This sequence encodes CASSEGQGGYEQYF.

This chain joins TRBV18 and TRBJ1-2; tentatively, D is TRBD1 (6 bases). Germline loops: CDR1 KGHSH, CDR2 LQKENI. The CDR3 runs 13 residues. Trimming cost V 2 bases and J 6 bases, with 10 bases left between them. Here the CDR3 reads CASSPSRGDGYTF. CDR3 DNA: TGTGCCAGCTCACCATCCAGGGGAGATGGCTACACCTTC.

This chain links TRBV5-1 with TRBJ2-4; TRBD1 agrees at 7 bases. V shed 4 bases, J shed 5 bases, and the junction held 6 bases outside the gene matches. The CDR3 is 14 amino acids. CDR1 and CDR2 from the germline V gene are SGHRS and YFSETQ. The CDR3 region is CASSVEGTENIQYF. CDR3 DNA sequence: TGCGCCAGCAGCGTCGAAGGGACAGAAAACATTCAGTACTTC.

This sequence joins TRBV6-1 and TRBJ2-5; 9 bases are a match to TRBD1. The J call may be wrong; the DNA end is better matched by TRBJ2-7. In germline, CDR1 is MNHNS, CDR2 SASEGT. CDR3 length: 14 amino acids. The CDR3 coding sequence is TGTGCCAGCAGGTTTCGGGACAGGGCCTACGAGCAGTACTTC. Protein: CASRFRDRAYEQYF.

CDR3 nucleotide sequence: TGTGCCAGTAGTTCTCGACAGGCCCGAGGCAATGAGCAGTTCTTC. This encodes CASSSRQARGNEQFF. This chain joins TRBV19 and TRBJ2-1; maybe TRBD1 (6 bases). Germline CDR1 and CDR2: LNHDA and SQIVND (reference sequence). The length of the CDR3 is 15 residues. V dropped 5 bases and J dropped 6 bases, with 17 bases sitting between them.

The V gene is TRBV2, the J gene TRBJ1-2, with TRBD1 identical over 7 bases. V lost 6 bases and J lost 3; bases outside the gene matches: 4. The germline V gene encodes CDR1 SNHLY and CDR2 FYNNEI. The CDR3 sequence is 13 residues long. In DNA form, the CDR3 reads TGTGCCAGCAGAACAGACAGGGACTATGGCTACACCTTC. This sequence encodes CASRTDRDYGYTF.

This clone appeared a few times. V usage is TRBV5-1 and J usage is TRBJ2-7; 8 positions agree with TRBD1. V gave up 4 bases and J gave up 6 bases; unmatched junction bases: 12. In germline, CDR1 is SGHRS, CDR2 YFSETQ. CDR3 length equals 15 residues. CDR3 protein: CASSAIRGLPAEQYF. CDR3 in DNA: TGCGCCAGCAGCGCCATCAGGGGGCTTCCAGCCGAGCAGTACTTC.

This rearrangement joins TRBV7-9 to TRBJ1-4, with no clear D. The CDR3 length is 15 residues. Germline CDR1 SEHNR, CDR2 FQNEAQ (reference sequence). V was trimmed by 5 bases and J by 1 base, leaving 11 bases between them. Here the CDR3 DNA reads TGTGCCAGCAGCCCTCTCTTTCTAACTAATGAAAAACTGTTTTTT. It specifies CASSPLFLTNEKLFF.

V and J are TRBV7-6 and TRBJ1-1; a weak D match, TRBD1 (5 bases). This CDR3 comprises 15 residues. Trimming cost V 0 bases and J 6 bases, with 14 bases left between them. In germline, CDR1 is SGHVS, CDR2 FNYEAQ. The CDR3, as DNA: TGTGCCAGCAGCTTAGCGCCGGGAGAGGGGTCTGAAGCTTTCTTT. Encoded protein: CASSLAPGEGSEAFF.

CDR3 nucleotides: TGTGCCACCAGCAGAGGAGCGGGAGCGAGCCCCTACGAGCAGTACTTC. Its protein product is CATSRGAGASPYEQYF. The chain recombines TRBV15 with TRBJ2-7; 8 nucleotides align to TRBD2. The CDR3 sequence is 16 residues long. V trimming: 1 base; J trimming: 2 bases; junction bases outside the gene matches: 7. Germline assignment: CDR1 LNHNV and CDR2 YYDKDF (reference sequence).

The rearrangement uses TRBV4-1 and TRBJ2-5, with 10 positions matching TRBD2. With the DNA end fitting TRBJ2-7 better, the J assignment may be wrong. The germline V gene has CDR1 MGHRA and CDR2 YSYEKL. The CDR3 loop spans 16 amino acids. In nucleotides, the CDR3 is TGCGCCAGCAGCCAAGGTTCTAGCGGGAGCTCCTACGAGCAGTACTTC. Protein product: CASSQGSSGSSYEQYF.

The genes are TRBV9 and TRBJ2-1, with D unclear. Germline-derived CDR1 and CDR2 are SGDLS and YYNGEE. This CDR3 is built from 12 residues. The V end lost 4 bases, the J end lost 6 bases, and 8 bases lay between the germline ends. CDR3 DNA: TGTGCCAGCAGCAAACAGTCCAATGAGCAGTTCTTC. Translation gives CASSKQSNEQFF.

This chain's CDR3 is CASSHVLAGVGANSYEQYF. The CDR3, as DNA: TGCGCCAGCAGCCACGTACTAGCGGGCGTTGGGGCTAACTCCTACGAGCAGTACTTC. This chain links TRBV4-1 with TRBJ2-7, with 9 nucleotides matching TRBD2. Germline V CDR1 and CDR2: MGHRA, YSYEKL. The CDR3 consists of 19 residues. After removal of 3 bases from V and 0 bases from J, the junction contained 15 bases not matched to a gene.

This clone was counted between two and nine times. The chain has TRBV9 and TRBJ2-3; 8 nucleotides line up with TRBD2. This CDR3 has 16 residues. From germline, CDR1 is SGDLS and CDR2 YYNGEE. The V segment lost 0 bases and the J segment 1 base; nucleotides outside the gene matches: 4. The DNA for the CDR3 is TGTGCCAGCAGCGTAGAGGCGGGAGGACGCACAGATACGCAGTATTTT. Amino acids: CASSVEAGGRTDTQYF.

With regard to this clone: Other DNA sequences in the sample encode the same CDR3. The CDR3 loop reads CASSVGTGVYNEQFF. CDR3 sequence (DNA): TGTGCCAGCAGCGTAGGGACGGGAGTTTACAATGAGCAGTTCTTC. This sequence joins TRBV9 and TRBJ2-1; possibly TRBD2 for D (6 bases). With 0 bases removed from V and 4 bases from J, the gap between germline ends came to 11 bases. Germline V CDR1 and CDR2: SGDLS, YYNGEE. The CDR3 is 15 residues long.